This TCR beta chain emerged from a study of Ad26.COV2.S vaccination and SARS-CoV-2 variants. On the study more broadly: Ad26.COV2.S was injected intramuscularly once or twice, 56 days apart. Study results and limitations: Compared with placebo recipients, vaccine recipients had higher spike-specific TCR breadth.

Germline values: CDR1 LGHDT, CDR2 YNNKEL (reference sequence). This CDR3 comprises 11 residues. With 6 bases removed from V and 9 bases from J, the gap between germline ends came to 6 bases. The sample's treatment: 15 to 20 received Ad26.COV2.S at low or high dose, single or two shots; roughly 5 received placebo; per-sample allocation not given. Samples were taken on day 63 after the first vaccine or placebo injection. Produced via immunoSEQ multiplex PCR; TCRdb's table is partial and in-frame only. The profile shows around 420,000 clones, roughly 88% of them singletons. This clone was detected only a few times. The antigen is undetermined.

The receptor's source is a person between 18 and 60 years old who received the Ad26.COV2.S COVID-19 vaccine or a placebo. Sample: peripheral blood, taken in a trial of Ad26.COV2.S vaccine versus placebo. The chain employs TRBV3-1 (or the pseudogene TRBV3-2) and TRBJ1-6; D not certain. DNA for the CDR3: TGTGCCAGCAGTCGGAGTTCACCCCTCCACTTT. The encoded protein is CASSRSSPLHF.